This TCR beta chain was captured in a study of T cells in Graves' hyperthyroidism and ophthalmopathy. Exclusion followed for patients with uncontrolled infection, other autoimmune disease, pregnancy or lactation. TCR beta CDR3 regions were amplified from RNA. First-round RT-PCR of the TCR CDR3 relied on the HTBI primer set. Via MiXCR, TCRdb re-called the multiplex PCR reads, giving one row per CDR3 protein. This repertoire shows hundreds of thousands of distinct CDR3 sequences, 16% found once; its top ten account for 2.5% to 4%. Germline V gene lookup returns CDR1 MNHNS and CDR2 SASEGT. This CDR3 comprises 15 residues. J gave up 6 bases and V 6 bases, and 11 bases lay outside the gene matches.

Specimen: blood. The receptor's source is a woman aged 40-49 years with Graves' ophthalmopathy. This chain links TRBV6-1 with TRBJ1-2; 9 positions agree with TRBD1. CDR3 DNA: TGTGCCAGCAGCCCCCAGAGAACAGGGGGCCATGGCTACACCTTC. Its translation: CASSPQRTGGHGYTF.